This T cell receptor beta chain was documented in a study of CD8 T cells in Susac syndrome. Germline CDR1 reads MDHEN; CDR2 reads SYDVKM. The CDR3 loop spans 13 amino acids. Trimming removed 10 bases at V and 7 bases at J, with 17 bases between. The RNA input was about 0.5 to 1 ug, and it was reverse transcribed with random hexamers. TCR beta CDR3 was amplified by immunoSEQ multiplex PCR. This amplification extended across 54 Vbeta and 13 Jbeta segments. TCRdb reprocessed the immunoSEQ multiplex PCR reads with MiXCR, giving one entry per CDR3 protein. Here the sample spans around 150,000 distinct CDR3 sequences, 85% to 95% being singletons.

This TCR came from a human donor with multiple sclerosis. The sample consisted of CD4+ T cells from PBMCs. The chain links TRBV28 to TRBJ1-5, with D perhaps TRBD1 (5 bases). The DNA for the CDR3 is TGTGCCACCTCTTGGGGCGGAGGGCAGCCCCAGCATTTT. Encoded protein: CATSWGGGQPQHF.